The 16 T cell receptor beta chains given below trace back to one sample, sequenced in a study of control samples from healthy donors and cancer patients. Data came from immunoSEQ multiplex PCR; TCRdb stores just in-frame clones and leaves some out. The sample holds roughly 69,000 clones, nearly 85% seen once. Source material: blood. These receptors originate from a man aged 60-69 years in good health.

The rearrangement uses TRBV5-1 and TRBJ2-1; unclear D gene. The germline V gene has CDR1 SGHRS and CDR2 YFSETQ. Trimming stripped 0 bases from V and 8 bases from J, with 12 bases between. The CDR3 consists of 14 residues. CDR3 loop: CASSLAPLPDEQFF. CDR3 sequence (DNA): TGCGCCAGCAGCTTGGCCCCCCTACCGGATGAGCAGTTCTTC. Combining the CDR3 with reference TRBV5-1 and TRBJ2-1 gives the whole variable domain KAGVTQTPRYLIKTRGQQVTLSCSPISGHRSVSWYQQTPGQGLQFLFEYFSETQRNKGNFPGRFSGRQFSNSRSEMNVSTLELGDSALYLCASSLAPLPDEQFFGPGTRLTVL.

The rearrangement links TRBV29-1 to TRBJ1-5; TRBD1 agrees at 12 bases. The CDR3 contains 18 residues. The V gene's germline CDR1 is SQVTM and CDR2 ANQGSEA. J was trimmed by 0 bases and V by 7 bases; bases with no gene match: 13. DNA of the CDR3: TGCAGCGCACTGAACGGGACAGGGGGCTTGAATAGCAATCAGCCCCAGCATTTT. Translated: CSALNGTGGLNSNQPQHF.

This chain's CDR3 is CASSQFQGFTGELFF. The CDR3 coding sequence is TGTGCCAGCAGCCAATTTCAGGGATTCACCGGGGAGCTGTTTTTT. This rearrangement joins TRBV3-1 (or the pseudogene TRBV3-2) to TRBJ2-2; TRBD1 is a possible D gene (5 bases). This CDR3 region has 15 residues. Germline-derived CDR1 and CDR2 are LGHDT and YNNKEL (reference sequence). Deletions cut 2 bases from V and 4 bases from J, with 11 bases between.

In DNA form, the CDR3 reads TGCGCCAGCAGCCCGGAGACTAGCGGGAGTTCCCACGAGCAGTACTTC. It specifies CASSPETSGSSHEQYF. The gene calls are TRBV4-3 and TRBJ2-7; 12 bases align to TRBD2. V lost 4 bases to trimming and J lost 5 bases; unmatched junction nucleotides: 9. Germline V lookup: CDR1 LGHNA, CDR2 YSLEER. This CDR3 has 16 residues.

The rearrangement links TRBV28 to TRBJ2-4, with D unclear. The CDR3 totals 15 residues. V lost 5 bases and J 1 base, leaving 12 bases between the germline ends. Germline V gene sequence: CDR1 MDHEN, CDR2 SYDVKM. In DNA, the CDR3 is TGTGCCAGCAGTCCCCACGGCTCGGCCAAAAACATTCAGTACTTC. It codes for CASSPHGSAKNIQYF.

The chain carries TRBV28 and TRBJ2-1; TRBD2 matches 14 bases. The CDR3 has 17 residues. Germline V CDR1 and CDR2: MDHEN, SYDVKM. V was clipped by 5 bases and J by 5 bases; unmatched bases: 8. The CDR3 region is CASSLRTSGRWNNEQFF. CDR3 coding DNA: TGTGCCAGCAGTCTCAGGACTAGCGGGAGGTGGAACAATGAGCAGTTCTTC.

This sequence joins TRBV28 and TRBJ2-7, with D perhaps matching TRBD1 or TRBD2 (5 bases each). Trimming removed 7 bases at V and 3 bases at J, with 16 bases between. Germline lookup yields CDR1 MDHEN and CDR2 SYDVKM. The CDR3 consists of 14 residues. The CDR3 DNA sequence: TGTGCCAGCACCTTTGCCGGGACCCTCTACGAGCAGTACTTC. It encodes CASTFAGTLYEQYF.

A single count supports this clone. The J gene is TRBJ1-1, the V gene TRBV30, with D unclear. The CDR3 has 14 amino acids. Between the trimmed V and J ends, which lost 1 base and 0 bases, there was a span of 9 bases. Germline CDR1 and CDR2: GTSNPN and SVGIG (reference sequence). The CDR3 protein is CAWSDESMNTEAFF. CDR3 in DNA: TGTGCCTGGAGTGACGAATCCATGAACACTGAAGCTTTCTTT.

This chain links TRBV2 with TRBJ1-1; D gene ambiguous. The CDR3 sequence is 16 residues long. CDR1 is SNHLY and CDR2 is FYNNEI in the germline V gene. V was trimmed by 1 base and J by 0 bases, leaving 12 bases between them. The CDR3 is CASSEDLGSMNTEAFF. The DNA for the CDR3 is TGTGCCAGCAGTGAAGACTTAGGGAGTATGAACACTGAAGCTTTCTTT.

The V gene is TRBV6-6, the J gene TRBJ1-5; D is unclear. The CDR3 is 14 amino acids. Trimming cost V 7 bases and J 2 bases, with 12 bases left between them. Germline CDR1 is MNHNY and CDR2 is SVGAGI (reference sequence). The CDR3 sequence is CASNTPWGNQPQHF. The CDR3 coding sequence is TGTGCCAGCAATACGCCCTGGGGCAATCAGCCCCAGCATTTT.

The chain carries TRBV30 and TRBJ2-4; maybe TRBD2 (6 bases). Trimming took off 0 bases at V and 3 bases at J, with 18 bases between the two ends. The CDR3 length is 17 residues. Germline V gene sequence: CDR1 GTSNPN, CDR2 SVGIG (reference sequence). The CDR3 loop is CAWSVPPGVGNKNIQYF. The CDR3 nucleotides are TGTGCCTGGAGTGTACCTCCGGGGGTGGGGAACAAAAACATTCAGTACTTC.

The chain employs TRBV3-1 (or the pseudogene TRBV3-2) and TRBJ2-3; 9 bases match TRBD2. Germline trimming cut 1 base from V and 3 bases from J; bases unmatched to any gene: 11. This CDR3 has 18 amino acids. Germline V CDR1 and CDR2: LGHDT, YNNKEL (reference sequence). The CDR3 DNA reads as TGTGCCAGCAGCCAAGCCCCCCCGGTCAGCGGGAGGACAGATACGCAGTATTTT. It specifies CASSQAPPVSGRTDTQYF.

J is TRBJ2-6 and V is TRBV5-1, with D unresolved. The V end was cut by 1 base, the J end by 2 bases, with 7 bases between. There are 15 residues in the CDR3. Germline assignment: CDR1 SGHRS and CDR2 YFSETQ. The CDR3 region has the DNA TGCGCCAGCAGCTTGCACGCGACTGGGGCCAACGTCCTGACTTTC. Its translation: CASSLHATGANVLTF.

This chain joins TRBV5-4 and TRBJ2-5, with 11 nucleotides matching TRBD1. The CDR3 spans 16 residues. Per germline, CDR1 SGHNT and CDR2 YYREEE (reference sequence). V dropped 4 bases and J dropped 5; count of bases not matched to a gene: 10. The CDR3 DNA follows: TGTGCCAGCAGCCTGGTGGACAGGGGGCCGTATGAGACCCAGTACTTC. Protein: CASSLVDRGPYETQYF.

V and J are TRBV9 and TRBJ1-6; D is perhaps TRBD1 (5 bases). The germline V and J ends were trimmed by 3 bases and 13 bases, with 8 bases remaining between them. CDR1 and CDR2 from the germline V gene are SGDLS and YYNGEE. This CDR3 is built from 11 residues. The CDR3 reads CASSGGGPLHF. CDR3 bases: TGTGCCAGCAGCGGGGGGGGTCCCCTCCACTTT. Full variable domain (remainder filled in from reference TRBV9 and TRBJ1-6): DSGVTQTPKHLITATGQRVTLRCSPRSGDLSVYWYQQSLDQGLQFLIQYYNGEERAKGNILERFSAQQFPDLHSELNLSSLELGDSALYFCASSGGGPLHFGNGTRLTVT.

The V call is TRBV5-1, the J call TRBJ2-1, with 9 nucleotides matching TRBD2. The CDR3 runs to 16 residues. The germline CDR1 and CDR2 sequences are SGHRS and YFSETQ. With 1 base clipped from V and 2 bases from J, the junction kept 4 bases outside the gene matches. The CDR3 is CASSLSSGTTYNEQFF. The CDR3 region has the DNA TGCGCCAGCAGCTTGTCTAGCGGGACAACCTACAATGAGCAGTTCTTC. The whole variable domain, remainder taken from reference TRBV5-1 and TRBJ2-1, is KAGVTQTPRYLIKTRGQQVTLSCSPISGHRSVSWYQQTPGQGLQFLFEYFSETQRNKGNFPGRFSGRQFSNSRSEMNVSTLELGDSALYLCASSLSSGTTYNEQFFGPGTRLTVL.